The clone carrying this T cell receptor beta chain was counted between two and nine times. This sample stems from a study of T cell repertoires in cytomegalovirus infection. The wider study: Carrying CMV and the relevant HLA type showed in public TCR beta signatures.

V dropped 5 bases and J dropped 8 bases, with 14 bases sitting between them. The CDR3 runs 13 residues. TCRdb analysed the reads with MiXCR anew, one entry per CDR3 protein. The sample contains 150,000 to 200,000 distinct CDR3 sequences, roughly 28% of which appear only once. Input material: PBMCs. The sequence derives from a human donor in good health (CMV status not recorded). Some clones in this sample may be carry-over from other donors' samples. The rearrangement joins TRBV12-3 or TRBV12-4 to TRBJ2-3, with D perhaps being TRBD1 or TRBD2 (5 bases each). The CDR3 bases are TGTGCCAGCAGTCCGGGGACGTCTGCTACGCAGTATTTT. Amino acids: CASSPGTSATQYF.